One and the same sample provided the 27 T cell receptor beta chains below, sequenced in a study of shared clonotypes between healthy human individuals (dated by TCRdb to the early 2020s). Library preparation employed the immunoSEQ multiplex PCR assay. TCRdb provides this immuneACCESS table in a form limited to in-frame rearrangements. Some clones are lacking; in checked studies, under half of them reflect an unresolved V gene, and why the rest are absent is not known. The sample includes around 100,000 clones, with just over 65% observed a single time. About 24% of the sample is taken by the ten largest. The sample consisted of memory CD8+ T cells sorted from blood. The intended sense of this specimen's cell subset or site label: CD45RO+ cells pooled with CCR7-negative TemRA cells. These receptors came from a woman in her 30s in good health.

Remarks on this clone: Other DNA sequences in the sample encode the same CDR3. This chain uses TRBV28 with TRBJ2-3; D is undetermined. This CDR3 has 13 residues. Germline V gene data show CDR1 as MDHEN and CDR2 as SYDVKM. V lost 3 bases to trimming and J lost 2 bases, with 6 bases between them. The chain's CDR3 is CASSFFPTDTQYF. For the CDR3, the DNA is TGTGCCAGCAGTTTTTTTCCCACAGATACGCAGTATTTT.

The chain recombines TRBV30 with TRBJ1-5; D remains ambiguous. V was trimmed by 0 bases and J by 0 bases, leaving 12 bases between them. Germline lookup yields CDR1 GTSNPN and CDR2 SVGIG (reference sequence). The CDR3 has 16 amino acids. The CDR3 DNA reads TGTGCCTGGAGTGTGGAGGGAACTTATAGCAATCAGCCCCAGCATTTT. Amino acids: CAWSVEGTYSNQPQHF.

V gene TRBV13 combines with J gene TRBJ2-3; TRBD1 agrees at 9 bases. This CDR3 has 20 amino acids. Germline trimming cut 5 bases from V and 1 base from J; bases unmatched to any gene: 19. CDR1 PRHDT and CDR2 FYEKMQ come from the germline V gene (reference sequence). CDR3 sequence: CASSPSPGTGWLARTDTQYF. CDR3 nucleotides: TGTGCCAGCAGCCCGAGCCCGGGGACAGGGTGGCTCGCTCGCACAGATACGCAGTATTTT.

This clone was seen ten or more times. V is TRBV2 and J is TRBJ2-7; the match to TRBD2 covers 7 bases. J gave up 2 bases and V 7 bases, and 11 bases lay outside the gene matches. The CDR3 contains 15 residues. CDR1 and CDR2 from the germline V gene are SNHLY and FYNNEI. This CDR3 is CASKGSGTTTYEQYF. CDR3 DNA: TGTGCCAGCAAAGGCAGCGGGACGACTACCTACGAGCAGTACTTC.

The chain has TRBV11-2 and TRBJ2-5; D possibly corresponds to TRBD1 (5 bases). Trimming stripped 2 bases from V and 4 bases from J, with 11 bases between. CDR3 length: 14 amino acids. Germline V gene sequence: CDR1 SGHAT, CDR2 FQNNGV. As DNA, the CDR3 is TGTGCCAGCAGCTTAACTGGGGCTGGAGAGACCCAGTACTTC. It specifies CASSLTGAGETQYF.

This rearrangement joins TRBV28 to TRBJ2-7; D possibly corresponds to TRBD1 (6 bases). From germline, CDR1 is MDHEN and CDR2 SYDVKM. CDR3 length equals 16 residues. Trimming removed 1 base from V and 0 bases from J, with 13 bases in between. In DNA, the CDR3 is TGTGCCAGCAGTTTATTCAAGGGGGTAGGCTCCTACGAGCAGTACTTC. This codes for CASSLFKGVGSYEQYF.

The J gene is TRBJ1-5, the V gene TRBV7-9, with D unclear. The CDR3 extends over 13 amino acids. The ends were cut back, 3 bases at V and 6 bases at J, with 9 bases in the middle. The germline V gene encodes CDR1 SEHNR and CDR2 FQNEAQ (reference sequence). CDR3 sequence: CASSFGGSQPQHF. The CDR3 bases are TGTGCCAGCAGCTTCGGAGGGTCTCAGCCCCAGCATTTT.

The table lists this clone with a few counts. The CDR3 DNA reads as TGTGCCAGCAGTTACACGGGTTGGGGGTCGTACGAGCAGTACTTC. The encoded protein is CASSYTGWGSYEQYF. The rearrangement joins TRBV6-5 to TRBJ2-7; D tentatively fits TRBD1 or TRBD2 (5 bases each). This CDR3 spans 15 amino acids. From germline, CDR1 is MNHEY and CDR2 SVGAGI. Trimming left V 2 bases short and J 4 bases short, with 15 bases between.

V gene TRBV6-5 combines with J gene TRBJ1-1, with D unresolved. V was cut by 2 bases and J by 6 bases, with 13 bases left in between. CDR3 length: 14 residues. CDR1 is MNHEY, CDR2 SVGAGI, per germline. CDR3 region: CASSYDLAFPEAFF. Written as DNA, the CDR3 is TGTGCCAGCAGTTACGATCTGGCCTTTCCTGAAGCTTTCTTT.

This chain joins TRBV5-1 and TRBJ2-3, with D perhaps matching TRBD2 (6 bases). Per the germline V gene, CDR1 is SGHRS and CDR2 is YFSETQ. The V gene lost 3 bases and the J gene lost 1 base, with 15 bases spanning the gap. This CDR3 has 16 residues. The CDR3 nucleotides are TGCGCCAGCAGCTCGCGGTGGGCTAGCGGCACAGATACGCAGTATTTT. This gives the protein CASSSRWASGTDTQYF.

The rearrangement links TRBV2 to TRBJ2-1; D might be TRBD2 (6 bases). V shed 2 bases and J shed 8 bases, with 19 bases lying between them. CDR1 and CDR2 from the germline V gene are SNHLY and FYNNEI. The CDR3 is 16 amino acids. CDR3 DNA: TGTGCCAGCAGTGAACAGGTTGGAGGGTATATCTATGAGCAGTTCTTC. It specifies CASSEQVGGYIYEQFF. The whole variable domain, remainder taken from reference TRBV2 and TRBJ2-1, is EPEVTQTPSHQVTQMGQEVILRCVPISNHLYFYWYRQILGQKVEFLVSFYNNEISEKSEIFDDQFSVERPDGSNFTLKIRSTKLEDSAMYFCASSEQVGGYIYEQFFGPGTRLTVL.

As regards this clone: The same CDR3 is also encoded by other DNA sequences in this sample. The chain combines TRBV4-1 with TRBJ2-1, with D maybe TRBD2 (5 bases). V was clipped by 4 bases and J by 0 bases, with 10 bases between them. The CDR3 runs to 15 residues. The germline V gene encodes CDR1 MGHRA and CDR2 YSYEKL. The CDR3 nucleotides are TGCGCCAGCAGCCCCCGGGGAGACTCCTACAATGAGCAGTTCTTC. This gives the protein CASSPRGDSYNEQFF.

The chain links TRBV28 to TRBJ2-7; 8 positions agree with TRBD1. V shed 3 bases, J shed 3 bases, and the junction held 7 bases outside the gene matches. Germline CDR1 and CDR2: MDHEN and SYDVKM. The CDR3 is 15 residues long. Written as DNA, the CDR3 is TGTGCCAGCAGTTTCAGGAGGACAGGGATCTACGAGCAGTACTTC. It specifies CASSFRRTGIYEQYF.

The chain combines TRBV7-2 with TRBJ2-5; a weak D match, TRBD1 (6 bases). The germline gives CDR1 SGHTA, CDR2 FQGNSA. The CDR3 covers 15 residues. Trimming cost V 3 bases and J 5 bases, with 16 bases left between them. The CDR3 sequence is CASSFTGWALETQYF. The CDR3 region has the DNA TGTGCCAGCAGCTTTACAGGGTGGGCTTTGGAGACCCAGTACTTC.

V gene TRBV7-2 combines with J gene TRBJ1-1; 7 bases map to TRBD1. J gave up 6 bases and V 2 bases, and 3 bases lay outside the gene matches. The CDR3 covers 13 residues. Germline CDR1 is SGHTA and CDR2 is FQGNSA. The CDR3 DNA reads TGTGCCAGCAGCTTATTCAGGGGGTCTGAAGCTTTCTTT. It specifies CASSLFRGSEAFF.

The chain uses TRBV25-1 and TRBJ2-1; 12 positions agree with TRBD2. The CDR3 length is 18 residues. Germline lookup yields CDR1 MGHDK and CDR2 SYGVNS. J was trimmed by 2 bases and V by 2 bases; bases with no gene match: 7. The DNA for the CDR3 is TGTGCCAGCAGTGAAACCGGGACTAGCGGGCCTCCCTACAATGAGCAGTTCTTC. Translation: CASSETGTSGPPYNEQFF. Full variable domain (remainder filled in from reference TRBV25-1 and TRBJ2-1): EADIYQTPRYLVIGTGKKITLECSQTMGHDKMYWYQQDPGMELHLIHYSYGVNSTEKGDLSSESTVSRIRTEHFPLTLESARPSHTSQYLCASSETGTSGPPYNEQFFGPGTRLTVL.

This chain connects TRBV7-8 to TRBJ1-1; D unclear. Trimming cost V 5 bases and J 4 bases, with 11 bases left between them. Germline V gives CDR1 SGHVS, CDR2 FQNEAQ. The CDR3 is 13 residues long. The CDR3 nucleotides read TGTGCCAGCAGCCCTAGGATGGCCACTGAAGCTTTCTTT. Protein product: CASSPRMATEAFF.

In this sample, this clone turned up a few times. V usage is TRBV28 and J usage is TRBJ1-5; no clear D. Trimming stripped 6 bases from V and 4 bases from J, with 22 bases between. This CDR3 has 17 residues. Germline V gives CDR1 MDHEN, CDR2 SYDVKM. CDR3 coding DNA: TGTGCCAGCAGAAAAAGCAATGGACGGGAACCTAATCAGCCCCAGCATTTT. Its protein product is CASRKSNGREPNQPQHF.

Only one count was recorded for this clone. The chain employs TRBV9 and TRBJ2-3, with a weak D call TRBD2 (6 bases). The CDR3 runs to 15 residues. Germline V lookup: CDR1 SGDLS, CDR2 YYNGEE. V was trimmed by 3 bases and J by 2 bases, leaving 13 bases between them. CDR3 in amino acids: CASSGKDYLTDTQYF. The CDR3 nucleotides read TGTGCCAGCAGCGGAAAGGACTACCTCACAGATACGCAGTATTTT.

The V and J genes are TRBV25-1 and TRBJ2-5; 7 bases are shared with TRBD2. The CDR3 has 16 amino acids. V trimming: 1 base; J trimming: 5 bases; junction bases outside the gene matches: 10. Germline V gene lookup returns CDR1 MGHDK and CDR2 SYGVNS. CDR3 amino acids: CASSELGTSEDETQYF. Here the CDR3 DNA reads TGTGCCAGCAGTGAATTGGGAACTAGCGAGGATGAGACCCAGTACTTC.

J is TRBJ2-1 and V is TRBV4-2, with D possibly called TRBD1 or TRBD2 (5 bases each). The CDR3 runs 14 residues. The germline V and J ends were trimmed by 1 base and 7 bases, with 11 bases remaining between them. Per the germline V gene, CDR1 is LGHNA and CDR2 is YNFKEQ. The CDR3 bases are TGTGCCAGCAGCCAAGGGGACCCTTCGAATGAGCAGTTCTTC. Translation gives CASSQGDPSNEQFF.

There are many counts of this clone. The gene calls are TRBV6-1 and TRBJ1-5; 12 bases match TRBD1. The V gene end was trimmed by 8 bases and the J gene end by 6 bases; junction bases not matched to a gene: 5. This CDR3 is 14 amino acids long. The germline CDR1 and CDR2 sequences are MNHNS and SASEGT. The DNA of the CDR3 is TGTGCCAGCGGGGGACAGGGGGCGCGTCAGCCCCAGCATTTT. Residues: CASGGQGARQPQHF.

J is TRBJ2-5 and V is TRBV27; 13 bases align to TRBD2. CDR3 length equals 16 residues. In germline, CDR1 is MNHEY, CDR2 SMNVEV (reference sequence). V dropped 3 bases and J dropped 11; count of bases not matched to a gene: 12. This chain's CDR3 is CASSLVLAGGPGEQYF. CDR3 DNA: TGTGCCAGCAGTTTGGTACTAGCGGGAGGGCCGGGAGAGCAGTACTTC.

This chain links TRBV28 with TRBJ1-3; a possible D gene is TRBD1 (5 bases). The CDR3 has 19 amino acids. V gave up 5 bases and J gave up 3 bases, with 26 bases separating them. Germline V lookup: CDR1 MDHEN, CDR2 SYDVKM. Here the CDR3 reads CASSQPSLGGILLGNTIYF. CDR3 in DNA: TGTGCCAGCAGTCAACCGAGTTTGGGGGGAATCTTGCTTGGAAACACCATATATTTT.

The chain employs TRBV6-1 and TRBJ2-3; 11 bases map to TRBD2. V dropped 4 bases and J dropped 1; count of bases not matched to a gene: 10. CDR1 and CDR2 (germline): MNHNS, SASEGT. The CDR3 consists of 18 residues. CDR3 protein: CASSGIAGGPGGTDTQYF. The DNA for the CDR3 is TGTGCCAGCAGTGGAATAGCGGGAGGGCCCGGTGGCACAGATACGCAGTATTTT.

The V and J genes are TRBV12-5 and TRBJ2-5; D call uncertain. CDR1 is LGHNT and CDR2 is FRNRAP in the germline V gene. CDR3 length: 17 residues. The germline V and J ends were trimmed by 0 bases and 11 bases, with 25 bases remaining between them. Here the CDR3 reads CASGLVRTARNPREQYF. Written as DNA, the CDR3 is TGTGCTAGTGGTTTGGTACGTACCGCTAGAAATCCGCGAGAGCAGTACTTC.

This clone appeared many times. The V gene is TRBV21-1, the J gene TRBJ2-1. TRBV21-1 is given as a pseudogene. The CDR3 totals 16 residues. The CDR3 region has the DNA TGTGCCAGCAGCAGATTGATGGGACGGCCCAAAGGGGAGCAGTTCTTC. Residues: CASSRLMGRPKGEQFF.